This entry concerns a single T cell receptor (beta chain). The antigen is unknown. This entry comes from a study of cytomegalovirus exposure and HLA in healthy donors. Study-wide background: For the approximately 400 genotyped donors, around 76% fell within the Caucasian-associated ancestry cluster.

With 6 bases clipped from V and 4 bases from J, the junction kept 7 bases outside the gene matches. The CDR3 is made up of 14 amino acids. Germline CDR1 is MGHDK and CDR2 is SYGVNS. The study ran its PCR with 60 Vbeta and 13 Jbeta primers. Sequencing used immunoSEQ multiplex PCR; TCRdb keeps in-frame clones, though not all of them. Among about 120,000 clones listed, 75% to 85% were seen once. Sampled while nominally healthy, donors likely had unrecorded immune exposures. Overall study results and limits: Across donors, sequencing depth was assumed by presence/absence analyses to be roughly uniform.

The sample taken for sequencing was PBMCs. The V call is TRBV25-1, the J call TRBJ2-5; 8 bases are shared with TRBD1. The sequence derives from a male donor in good health and CMV-seropositive. Here the CDR3 DNA reads TGTGCCAGCAGAGGACAGGGATCAGTAGAGACCCAGTACTTC. Residues: CASRGQGSVETQYF.